Following are 8 T cell receptor beta chains from one sample sequenced in a study of blood T cells in healthy people across ages. Next came a second PCR, run for about 6 to 12 cycles, which used a sample-barcoded 5' primer along with a J-beta primer mix. TCRdb reprocessed the 5' RACE reads with MiXCR, giving one entry per CDR3 protein. This table has some 1,000,000 distinct CDR3 sequences, approximately 25% appearing once. These data were also filed under a second study, of T cells of mothers and their children.

Source material: blood. The receptor source for this set is a girl aged 2 to 10 in good health.

A few counts support this clonotype. As DNA, the CDR3 is TGTGCCAACTCCGGGAGGTCGGGTCCAGATACGCAGTATTTT. The encoded protein is CANSGRSGPDTQYF. This chain joins TRBV12-3 or TRBV12-4 and TRBJ2-3; TRBD2 aligns across 7 bases. The CDR3 contains 14 residues. Losses at the gene ends were 10 bases for V and 4 bases for J; bases not matched to a gene: 11.

This clonotype was counted once. An end of the junction does not agree with germline; a read error may underlie this. The chain joins TRBV6-5 to TRBJ2-7; unclear D gene. CDR3 length equals 12 residues. The germline V gene has CDR1 MNHEY and CDR2 SVGAGI. For the CDR3, the DNA is TGTGCCAGCACTAAGGACCTCTACGAGCAGTCCTTC. This codes for CASTKDLYEQSF.

This clonotype was detected ten times or more. V usage is TRBV20-1 and J usage is TRBJ2-7; 7 bases map to TRBD1. Germline-derived CDR1 and CDR2 are DFQATT and SNEGSKA (reference sequence). This CDR3 region has 14 residues. Trimming took 6 bases from V and 3 from J; bases not matched to a gene: 11. Here the CDR3 reads CSATHGTAGYEQYF. Here the CDR3 DNA reads TGCAGTGCGACCCACGGGACAGCAGGCTACGAGCAGTACTTC.

This rearrangement joins TRBV4-3 to TRBJ1-6; 7 nucleotides align to TRBD1. In germline, CDR1 is LGHNA, CDR2 YSLEER. V shed 3 bases and J 11 bases; nucleotides not matched to a gene: 10. The CDR3 covers 15 residues. CDR3 nucleotide sequence: TGCGCCAGCAGCCAGTTTACAGGGGAGGGGGCACCCCTCCACTTT. It is translated as CASSQFTGEGAPLHF.

The V gene is TRBV29-1, the J gene TRBJ2-3; 12 bases line up with TRBD2. Per germline, CDR1 SQVTM and CDR2 ANQGSEA. The CDR3 totals 20 residues. V shed 3 bases and J 1 base; nucleotides not matched to a gene: 17. The CDR3 DNA sequence: TGCAGCGTTGATGATGTTAGCGGGCTAGCGGGAGGGATACGCACAGATACGCAGTATTTT. Residues: CSVDDVSGLAGGIRTDTQYF.

This clonotype turned up a few times. The chain links TRBV3-1 to TRBJ1-2; D remains ambiguous. V dropped 0 bases and J dropped 6 bases, with 8 bases sitting between them. Per the germline V gene, CDR1 is LGHDT and CDR2 is YNNKEL (reference sequence). This CDR3 has 13 amino acids. The CDR3 nucleotides are TGTGCCAGCAGCCAAGATTCCCTAGATGGCTACACCTTC. Protein sequence: CASSQDSLDGYTF.

The rearrangement uses TRBV5-1 and TRBJ1-2; D is unresolved. Trimming took off 2 bases at V and 8 bases at J, with 19 bases between the two ends. CDR1 is SGHRS, CDR2 YFSETQ, per germline. The CDR3 has 15 residues. CDR3 loop: CASSFRGDISAGYTF. The CDR3 region has the DNA TGCGCCAGCAGCTTTCGCGGGGATATCAGCGCGGGCTACACCTTC.

J is TRBJ2-1 and V is TRBV20-1; possibly TRBD2 for D (5 bases). Between the trimmed V and J ends, which lost 6 bases and 0 bases, there was a span of 12 bases. The germline V gene has CDR1 DFQATT and CDR2 SNEGSKA (reference sequence). This CDR3 has 14 amino acids. CDR3 amino acids: CSAPSSFSYNEQFF. CDR3 DNA: TGCAGTGCCCCGTCTAGCTTCTCCTACAATGAGCAGTTCTTC.